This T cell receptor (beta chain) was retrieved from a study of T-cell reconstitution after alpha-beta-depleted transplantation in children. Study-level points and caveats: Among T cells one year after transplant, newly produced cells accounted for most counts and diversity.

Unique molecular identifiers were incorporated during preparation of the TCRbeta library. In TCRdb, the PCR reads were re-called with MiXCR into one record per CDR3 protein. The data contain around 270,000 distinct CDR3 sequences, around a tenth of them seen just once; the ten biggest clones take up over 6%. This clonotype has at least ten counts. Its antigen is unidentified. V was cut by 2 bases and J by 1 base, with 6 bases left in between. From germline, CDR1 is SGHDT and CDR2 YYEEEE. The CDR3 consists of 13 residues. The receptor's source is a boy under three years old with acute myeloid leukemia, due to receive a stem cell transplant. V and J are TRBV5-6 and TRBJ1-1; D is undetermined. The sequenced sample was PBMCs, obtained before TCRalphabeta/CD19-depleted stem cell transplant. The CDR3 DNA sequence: TGTGCCAGCAGCTTACGTACGAACACTGAAGCTTTCTTT. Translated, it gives CASSLRTNTEAFF.